Following are 8 T cell receptor beta chains from one sample sequenced in a study of OX40 agonist ivuxolimab in advanced cancers. Data came from immunoSEQ multiplex PCR; TCRdb stores just in-frame clones and leaves some out. The sample consists of some 110,000 clones, just under 95% of them appearing once. The sample consisted of CD4+ or CD8+ T cells sorted from blood, taken in a trial of the OX40 agonist ivuxolimab. All receptors come from an adult with an advanced solid tumor such as melanoma, head and neck, liver or kidney cancer.

The V call is TRBV19, the J call TRBJ1-1, with D possibly TRBD1 on 6 matching bases. The CDR3 spans 16 residues. V was pared by 5 bases and J by 4 bases, with 20 bases between. Looked up from germline, CDR1 is LNHDA and CDR2 is SQIVND (reference sequence). CDR3 loop: CASSEHGTPRGTEAFF. The CDR3 DNA reads TGTGCCAGTAGTGAGCACGGGACACCCAGGGGCACTGAAGCTTTCTTT.

This chain links TRBV29-1 with TRBJ1-6; TRBD1 agrees at 7 bases. The CDR3 sequence is 14 residues long. Germline values: CDR1 SQVTM, CDR2 ANQGSEA. V shed 6 bases, J shed 6 bases, and the junction held 8 bases outside the gene matches. The CDR3: CSVQRAGGNSPLHF. In nucleotides, the CDR3 is TGCAGCGTGCAACGGGCAGGGGGTAATTCACCCCTCCACTTT.

The chain has TRBV5-6 and TRBJ1-1, with D hard to call. Trimming removed 4 bases at V and 1 base at J, with 17 bases between. This CDR3 is 16 amino acids long. The germline V gene encodes CDR1 SGHDT and CDR2 YYEEEE. CDR3 in amino acids: CASSPPVGSPNTEAFF. The CDR3 nucleotides are TGTGCCAGCAGCCCGCCCGTAGGTAGCCCGAACACTGAAGCTTTCTTT.

The chain joins TRBV30 to TRBJ1-3; no clear D. The V end lost 0 bases, the J end lost 0 bases, and 3 bases lay between the germline ends. This CDR3 is built from 13 residues. CDR1 GTSNPN and CDR2 SVGIG come from the germline V gene (reference sequence). DNA of the CDR3: TGTGCCTGGAGTGTGCGCTCTGGAAACACCATATATTTT. The encoded protein is CAWSVRSGNTIYF.

This rearrangement joins TRBV6-6 to TRBJ1-1; D perhaps matches TRBD1 (5 bases). The CDR3 has 14 amino acids. Trimming shortened V by 6 bases and J by 1 base, and 12 bases separated the two germline ends. Germline-derived CDR1 and CDR2 are MNHNY and SVGAGI (reference sequence). For the CDR3, the DNA is TGTGCCAGCAGCCCCTCAGGACAGAACACTGAAGCTTTCTTT. Its protein product is CASSPSGQNTEAFF.

This sequence joins TRBV2 and TRBJ2-7; D is possibly TRBD1 or TRBD2 (6 bases each). This CDR3 is built from 13 residues. Between the trimmed V and J ends, which lost 7 bases and 2 bases, there was a span of 12 bases. The germline gives CDR1 SNHLY, CDR2 FYNNEI. The CDR3 DNA reads TGTGCCAGCACCCTAAGGGGGGCCTACGAGCAGTACTTC. Amino acid sequence: CASTLRGAYEQYF.

This clone appeared a single time. This chain links TRBV23-1 with TRBJ2-7, with 9 nucleotides matching TRBD1. TRBV23-1 is marked as an open reading frame, function uncertain. Losses at the gene ends were 8 bases for V and 1 base for J; bases not matched to a gene: 6. The CDR3 is 14 residues long. The CDR3: CASLTTGGSYEQYF. DNA of the CDR3: TGCGCCAGCTTGACGACAGGGGGGTCCTACGAGCAGTACTTC.

This clone was seen just once. The chain carries TRBV28 and TRBJ2-5; D is perhaps TRBD1 (5 bases). Between the trimmed V and J ends, which lost 6 bases and 0 bases, there was a span of 14 bases. This CDR3 region has 15 residues. The germline V gene encodes CDR1 MDHEN and CDR2 SYDVKM. CDR3 sequence: CASSPVGQNQETQYF. DNA for the CDR3: TGTGCCAGCAGCCCCGTGGGGCAGAACCAAGAGACCCAGTACTTC.